These 15 T cell receptor beta chains were all obtained from the same sample, sequenced in a study of blood T cell repertoires in COVID-19. Assay used: immunoSEQ multiplex PCR; TCRdb lists only in-frame clones, some missing. Of over 80,000 clones listed, 91% are singletons. The sequenced sample was peripheral blood. These receptors were collected from a human donor with active COVID-19. The donor label of this sample is uncertain.

The chain employs TRBV6-5 and TRBJ1-4; weak D call: TRBD1 (6 bases). V dropped 6 bases and J dropped 0 bases, with 11 bases sitting between them. The CDR3 has 15 residues. Germline V CDR1 and CDR2: MNHEY, SVGAGI. In nucleotides, the CDR3 is TGTGCCAGCAGCGGACAGCTTGCAACTAATGAAAAACTGTTTTTT. It encodes CASSGQLATNEKLFF.

The chain carries TRBV27 and TRBJ1-6; D not certain. V lost 4 bases to trimming and J lost 3 bases, with 7 bases between them. Germline CDR1 MNHEY, CDR2 SMNVEV (reference sequence). The CDR3 loop spans 14 amino acids. The CDR3 DNA reads TGTGCCAGCAGTTCCGGGGACTATAATTCACCCCTCCACTTT. Protein: CASSSGDYNSPLHF.

V and J are TRBV29-1 and TRBJ2-5; 12 bases are shared with TRBD2. V lost 5 bases to trimming and J lost 2 bases; unmatched junction nucleotides: 3. Germline CDR1 SQVTM, CDR2 ANQGSEA. This CDR3 has 14 residues. The CDR3 region has the DNA TGCAGCGTTCGACTAGCGGGGGAACAAGAGACCCAGTACTTC. It codes for CSVRLAGEQETQYF.

The chain couples TRBV7-3 to TRBJ2-7; TRBD2 agrees at 10 bases. The CDR3 length is 13 residues. The V gene end was trimmed by 3 bases and the J gene end by 4 bases; junction bases not matched to a gene: 0. Germline V gives CDR1 SGHTA, CDR2 FQGTGA. The CDR3 region is CASSFSGGYEQYF. CDR3 bases: TGTGCCAGCAGCTTTAGCGGGGGGTACGAGCAGTACTTC.

This clone has a handful of counts. The chain carries TRBV4-3 and TRBJ1-1; 9 nucleotides line up with TRBD1. V gave up 4 bases and J gave up 3 bases; unmatched junction bases: 3. There are 14 residues in the CDR3. The germline CDR1 and CDR2 sequences are LGHNA and YSLEER. The CDR3 sequence is CASSPRTGDTEAFF. The CDR3 coding sequence is TGCGCCAGCAGCCCCCGGACAGGGGACACTGAAGCTTTCTTT.

The CDR3 DNA reads TGTGCCAGTAGTAGGGGGGACAGGTTTTATAATTCACCCCTCCACTTT. It is translated as CASSRGDRFYNSPLHF. V gene TRBV19 combines with J gene TRBJ1-6; the match to TRBD1 covers 8 bases. The V segment lost 4 bases and the J segment 4 bases; nucleotides outside the gene matches: 6. The CDR3 has 16 residues. CDR1 and CDR2 from the germline V gene are LNHDA and SQIVND (reference sequence).

The rearrangement links TRBV27 to TRBJ2-1, with 7 nucleotides matching TRBD1. Losses at the gene ends were 6 bases for V and 8 bases for J; bases not matched to a gene: 19. Germline V gene lookup returns CDR1 MNHEY and CDR2 SMNVEV (reference sequence). CDR3 length: 17 residues. CDR3 residues: CASSPSGGTTTRYEQFF. As DNA, the CDR3 is TGTGCCAGCAGCCCCTCAGGGGGAACTACAACTAGATATGAGCAGTTCTTC.

The V and J genes are TRBV5-1 and TRBJ1-4, with D possibly being TRBD1 (5 bases). Germline CDR1 reads SGHRS; CDR2 reads YFSETQ. V lost 2 bases to trimming and J lost 4 bases, with 9 bases between them. The CDR3 sequence is 14 residues long. CDR3 sequence: CASSLRGFNEKLFF. The CDR3 DNA reads as TGCGCCAGCAGCTTAAGGGGTTTTAATGAAAAACTGTTTTTT.

This chain connects TRBV27 to TRBJ2-5, with D perhaps TRBD2 (5 bases). Germline V gives CDR1 MNHEY, CDR2 SMNVEV (reference sequence). The CDR3 totals 15 residues. The germline V and J ends were trimmed by 3 bases and 5 bases, with 16 bases remaining between them. CDR3 DNA sequence: TGTGCCAGCAGTTTGACTACGCCCACATGGGAGACCCAGTACTTC. Its protein product is CASSLTTPTWETQYF.

This clone appeared a single time. The V call is TRBV5-4, the J call TRBJ1-1, with D unclear. CDR3 length: 13 residues. V was clipped by 0 bases and J by 1 base, with 4 bases between them. CDR1 SGHNT and CDR2 YYREEE come from the germline V gene (reference sequence). The CDR3 loop reads CASSLVSNTEAFF. The CDR3 nucleotides are TGTGCCAGCAGCTTGGTCTCGAACACTGAAGCTTTCTTT.

CDR3 sequence reads: CASLEGTGELFF. Written as DNA, the CDR3 is TGTGCCAGCCTGGAGGGCACCGGGGAGCTGTTTTTT. The chain carries TRBV11-1 and TRBJ2-2; TRBD2 is a possible D gene (6 bases). The CDR3 covers 12 residues. Germline values: CDR1 SGHAT, CDR2 FQDESV (reference sequence). The V end lost 8 bases, the J end lost 4 bases, and 8 bases lay between the germline ends.

The rearrangement uses TRBV28 and TRBJ1-5; TRBD1 matches at 9 bases. The CDR3 is 16 amino acids. CDR1 is MDHEN and CDR2 is SYDVKM in the germline V gene. J gave up 3 bases and V 5 bases, and 8 bases lay outside the gene matches. CDR3 sequence: CASSASGTGYNQPQHF. Written as DNA, the CDR3 is TGTGCCAGCAGTGCCTCTGGGACAGGGTACAATCAGCCCCAGCATTTT.

J is TRBJ2-5 and V is TRBV6-1; 14 nucleotides line up with TRBD2. Germline V gives CDR1 MNHNS, CDR2 SASEGT. The junction had 1 base not matched to a gene; V was cut back by 2 bases and J by 2 bases. The CDR3 consists of 16 residues. The CDR3 is CASSEWTSGGQETQYF. CDR3 nucleotide sequence: TGTGCCAGCAGTGAATGGACTAGCGGGGGGCAAGAGACCCAGTACTTC.

The V and J genes are TRBV28 and TRBJ2-7, with 7 bases aligning to TRBD2. Germline values: CDR1 MDHEN, CDR2 SYDVKM. The J segment lost 7 bases and the V segment lost 5 bases, leaving 8 bases of the junction unmatched. This CDR3 has 13 amino acids. The CDR3 loop reads CASSPPSGGEQYF. CDR3 sequence (DNA): TGTGCCAGCAGTCCCCCCTCCGGGGGGGAGCAGTACTTC.

The V and J genes are TRBV13 and TRBJ2-7; 10 bases fit TRBD2. The V gene's germline CDR1 is PRHDT and CDR2 FYEKMQ (reference sequence). The CDR3 loop spans 15 amino acids. Losses at the gene ends were 5 bases for V and 6 bases for J; bases not matched to a gene: 10. The CDR3 is CASSPRGSGGAEQYF. The DNA for the CDR3 is TGTGCCAGCAGCCCAAGGGGGAGCGGGGGGGCCGAGCAGTACTTC. Variable domain in full (rest from reference TRBV13 and TRBJ2-7): AAGVIQSPRHLIKEKRETATLKCYPIPRHDTVYWYQQGPGQDPQFLISFYEKMQSDKGSIPDRFSAQQFSDYHSELNMSSLELGDSALYFCASSPRGSGGAEQYFGPGTRLTVT.